Following are 5 T cell receptor beta chains from one sample sequenced in a study of blood T cell repertoires in COVID-19. Sequencing used immunoSEQ multiplex PCR; TCRdb keeps in-frame clones, though not all of them. This repertoire shows roughly 260,000 clones, roughly nine tenths found once; its top ten account for more than 1%. Sequencing was carried out using PBMCs or T cells enriched from blood (not recorded which). The origin of the receptors is a human donor in a cohort exposed to, infected with or recovered from COVID-19 (not recorded which). The donor label of this sample is uncertain.

For this clone: One end of the junction fails to match germline, which may point to a read error. The J gene is TRBJ1-5, the V gene TRBV10-3; 7 positions match TRBD1. The CDR3 is 14 residues long. The V gene's germline CDR1 is ENHRY and CDR2 SYGVKD. CDR3 amino acids: CAISDEGADQPQHF. The CDR3 DNA sequence: TGTGCCATAAGTGATGAGGGGGCGGATCAGCCCCAGCATTTT.

The chain carries TRBV2 and TRBJ2-7; D is possibly TRBD2 (6 bases). V lost 1 base, J lost 1 base, and 11 bases lay in between. The CDR3 runs to 15 residues. CDR1 is SNHLY, CDR2 FYNNEI, per germline. CDR3 protein: CASSEGWGESYEQYF. The CDR3 region has the DNA TGTGCCAGCAGTGAAGGGTGGGGGGAATCCTACGAGCAGTACTTC.

The chain links TRBV12-5 to TRBJ1-2; perhaps TRBD1 as D (5 bases). V lost 3 bases, J lost 3 bases, and 14 bases lay in between. Germline CDR1 LGHNT, CDR2 FRNRAP. This CDR3 has 15 amino acids. The CDR3 DNA is TGTGCTAGTGGTTTTTCCGGGCCGGGGGACTATGGCTACACCTTC. Encoded protein: CASGFSGPGDYGYTF.

The chain links TRBV20-1 to TRBJ2-7; 10 nucleotides align to TRBD1. Germline-derived CDR1 and CDR2 are DFQATT and SNEGSKA (reference sequence). The V segment lost 4 bases and the J segment 7 bases; nucleotides outside the gene matches: 1. The CDR3 consists of 11 residues. The chain's CDR3 is CSAKGQGEQYF. The CDR3 coding sequence is TGCAGTGCTAAGGGACAGGGGGAGCAGTACTTC.

The chain has TRBV3-1 (or the pseudogene TRBV3-2) and TRBJ1-6; 9 bases agree with TRBD1. CDR3 size: 14 residues. Losses at the gene ends were 5 bases for V and 9 bases for J; bases not matched to a gene: 5. The V gene's germline CDR1 is LGHDT and CDR2 YNNKEL (reference sequence). The DNA of the CDR3 is TGTGCCAGCAGCAGGGACAGGGAAGGTTCACCCCTCCACTTT. This sequence encodes CASSRDREGSPLHF.